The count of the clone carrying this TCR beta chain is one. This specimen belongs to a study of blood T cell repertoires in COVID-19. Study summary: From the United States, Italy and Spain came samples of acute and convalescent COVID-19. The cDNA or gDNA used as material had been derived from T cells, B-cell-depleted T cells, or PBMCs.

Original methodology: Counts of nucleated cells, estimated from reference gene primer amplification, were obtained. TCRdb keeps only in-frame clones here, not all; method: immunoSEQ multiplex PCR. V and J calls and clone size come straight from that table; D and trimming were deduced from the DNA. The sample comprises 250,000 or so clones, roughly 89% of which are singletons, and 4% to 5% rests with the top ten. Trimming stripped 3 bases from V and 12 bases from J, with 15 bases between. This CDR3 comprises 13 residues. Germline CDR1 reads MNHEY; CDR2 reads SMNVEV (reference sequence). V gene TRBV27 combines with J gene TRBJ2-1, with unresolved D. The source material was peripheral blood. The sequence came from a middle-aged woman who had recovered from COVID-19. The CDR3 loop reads CASSFATARGQFF. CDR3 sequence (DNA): TGTGCCAGCAGTTTCGCAACCGCGCGAGGGCAGTTCTTC.